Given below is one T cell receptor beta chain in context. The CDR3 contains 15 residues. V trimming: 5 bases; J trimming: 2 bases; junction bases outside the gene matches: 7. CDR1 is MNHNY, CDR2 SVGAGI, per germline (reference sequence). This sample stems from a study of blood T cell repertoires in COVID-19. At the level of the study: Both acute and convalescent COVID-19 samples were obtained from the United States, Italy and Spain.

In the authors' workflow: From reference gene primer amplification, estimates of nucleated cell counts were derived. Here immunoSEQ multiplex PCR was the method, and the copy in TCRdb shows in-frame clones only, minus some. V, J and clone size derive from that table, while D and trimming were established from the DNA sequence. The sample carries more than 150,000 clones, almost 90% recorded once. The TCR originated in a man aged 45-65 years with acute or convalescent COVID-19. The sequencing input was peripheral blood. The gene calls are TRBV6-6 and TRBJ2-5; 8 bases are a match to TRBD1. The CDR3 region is CASSTDRGGQETQYF. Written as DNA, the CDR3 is TGTGCCAGCAGTACAGACAGGGGCGGACAAGAGACCCAGTACTTC.